Included here is one T cell receptor (beta chain) sequence, with context. Per the germline V gene, CDR1 is SQVTM and CDR2 is ANQGSEA. This CDR3 spans 15 amino acids. The junction had 8 bases not matched to a gene; V was cut back by 2 bases and J by 4 bases. The sample originates from a study of T cell clones after liver transplantation. About the research overall: In this trial, immunosuppression withdrawal was attempted within 2 years of liver transplant.

The data were produced by immunoSEQ multiplex PCR, yet TCRdb's version contains in-frame clones alone and is incomplete. This table holds approximately 75,000 clones, 80% found once. The sequence derives from a human patient who received a liver transplant. A subset of T cells may come from the graft donor. Source: CD4+ T cells from blood, taken 12 months after liver transplant. The V call is TRBV29-1, the J call TRBJ1-3; 7 bases agree with TRBD1. CDR3 amino acids: CSVERDSVFGNTIYF. The CDR3 nucleotides are TGCAGCGTTGAAAGGGACAGTGTTTTCGGAAACACCATATATTTT.